This T cell receptor (beta chain) was observed in a study of blood T cell repertoires in COVID-19. Study background: PBMCs, B-cell-depleted T cells, or T cells provided the cDNA or gDNA that made up the material.

In the original processing: Amplifying reference gene primers gave estimates of nucleated cell counts. Produced via immunoSEQ multiplex PCR; TCRdb's table is partial and in-frame only. V and J calls and clone size are copied from that table; D and trimming were computed from the DNA. This table has approximately 89,000 clones, 70% to 90% appearing once. The sequence was collected from an older man with acute or convalescent COVID-19. The sequenced material came from peripheral blood.

The CDR3 loop is CASSLTENRGRGTNEKLFF. In DNA form, the CDR3 reads TGTGCCAGCAGCTTAACAGAAAACAGGGGGCGCGGGACTAATGAAAAACTGTTTTTT. V gene TRBV7-3 combines with J gene TRBJ1-4; 9 bases fit TRBD1. In germline, CDR1 is SGHTA, CDR2 FQGTGA. V trimming: 0 bases; J trimming: 2 bases; junction bases outside the gene matches: 10. This CDR3 region has 19 residues.